This TCR beta chain was retrieved from a study of cytomegalovirus exposure and HLA in healthy donors. General study points: Follow-up analysis later connected one missense variant in DCLRE1C with trimming of TCR beta V- and J-genes. Researchers reported from a later analysis that most CMV-associated TCR beta chains appeared HLA-restricted. In vitro confirmation showed a few CMV-associated chains to be CMV antigen specific.

Among the donors, all were healthy bone marrow donors. The PCR ran on 60 Vbeta and 13 Jbeta primers. Generated by immunoSEQ multiplex PCR, the TCRdb table keeps only in-frame clones and is missing some. In the table there are roughly 110,000 clones, less than 80% of which are singletons. Comment on this clone: What it binds is not known.

The CDR3 has 14 amino acids. Germline values: CDR1 SGHTA, CDR2 FQGNSA. The V gene lost 5 bases and the J gene lost 4 bases, with 14 bases spanning the gap. The sample comprised PBMCs. The receptor was derived from a man aged 60 to 75 in good health and CMV-seronegative. This chain joins TRBV7-2 and TRBJ1-1; tentatively, D is TRBD1 (5 bases). The CDR3 coding sequence is TGTGCCAGCAGCCTAGTGCCCAGGGCCACTGAAGCTTTCTTT. Its protein is CASSLVPRATEAFF.